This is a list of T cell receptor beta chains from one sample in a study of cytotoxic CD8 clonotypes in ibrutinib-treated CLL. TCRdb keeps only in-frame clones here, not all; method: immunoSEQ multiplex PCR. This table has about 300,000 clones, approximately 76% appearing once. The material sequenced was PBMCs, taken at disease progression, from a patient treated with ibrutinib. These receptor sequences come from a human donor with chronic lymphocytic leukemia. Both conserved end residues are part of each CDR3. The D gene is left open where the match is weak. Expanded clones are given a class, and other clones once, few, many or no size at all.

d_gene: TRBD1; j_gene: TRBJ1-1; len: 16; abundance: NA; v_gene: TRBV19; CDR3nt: TGTGCCAGTAGTAGGAGGGGGGGGACAGGGTTGACTGAAGCTTTCTTT; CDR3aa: CASSRRGGTGLTEAFF
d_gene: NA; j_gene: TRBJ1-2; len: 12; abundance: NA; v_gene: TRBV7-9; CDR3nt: TGTGCCAGCAGCCCTCGCACGGGAGGCTACACCTTC; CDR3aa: CASSPRTGGYTF
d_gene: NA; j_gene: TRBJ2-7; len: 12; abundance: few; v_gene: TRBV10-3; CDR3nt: TGTGCCACTTCGGGTTCTTCCAACGAGCAGTACTTC; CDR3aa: CATSGSSNEQYF
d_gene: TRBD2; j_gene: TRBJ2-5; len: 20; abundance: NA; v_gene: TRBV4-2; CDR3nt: TGTGCCAGCAGCCAAGGAAAGACTAGCGGGGGGCCCCAGGGCCAAGAGACCCAGTACTTC; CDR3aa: CASSQGKTSGGPQGQETQYF
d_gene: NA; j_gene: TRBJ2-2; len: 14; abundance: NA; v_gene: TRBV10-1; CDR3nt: TGCGCCAGCAGGAAAGCGGACGGGACCGGGGAGCTGTTTTTT; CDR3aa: CASRKADGTGELFF
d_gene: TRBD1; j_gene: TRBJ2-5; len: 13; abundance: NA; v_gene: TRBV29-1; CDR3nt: TGCAGCGCCGACAGGGGGGCACCGGAGACCCAGTACTTC; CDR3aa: CSADRGAPETQYF
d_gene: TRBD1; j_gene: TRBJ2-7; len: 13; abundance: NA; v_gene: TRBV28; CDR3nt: TGTGCTATCGCCGGGACAGGGCCCTACGAGCAGTACTTC; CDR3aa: CAIAGTGPYEQYF
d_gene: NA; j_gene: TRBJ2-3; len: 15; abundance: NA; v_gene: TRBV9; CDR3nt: TGTGCCAGCAGCGTAGCGGGGACCGGGACAGATACGCAGTATTTT; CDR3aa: CASSVAGTGTDTQYF
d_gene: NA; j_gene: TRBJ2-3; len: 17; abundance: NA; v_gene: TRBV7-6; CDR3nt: TGTGCCAGCAGCTTAGCGGGGGGCTGGAGAAGCACAGATACGCAGTATTTT; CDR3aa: CASSLAGGWRSTDTQYF
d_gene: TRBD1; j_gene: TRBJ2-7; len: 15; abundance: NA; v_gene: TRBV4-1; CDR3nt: TGCGCCAGCAGCCAAGGATCGAGGACAGGGCGGGAGCAGTACTTC; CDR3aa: CASSQGSRTGREQYF
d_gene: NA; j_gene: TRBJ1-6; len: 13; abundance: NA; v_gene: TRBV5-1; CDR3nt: TGCGCCAGCAGCTGGGTGGGGGATTCACCCCTCCACTTT; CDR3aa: CASSWVGDSPLHF
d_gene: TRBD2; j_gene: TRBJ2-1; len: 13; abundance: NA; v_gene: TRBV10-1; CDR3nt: TGCGCCAGCAGTGAGTCGCCGGCGGGAGATCCGTTCTTC; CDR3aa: CASSESPAGDPFF
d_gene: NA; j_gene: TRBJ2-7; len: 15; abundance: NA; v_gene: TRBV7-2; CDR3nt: TGTGCCAGCAGCATCCAGGGGGGAGGGGTCTACGAGCAGTACTTC; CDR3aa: CASSIQGGGVYEQYF
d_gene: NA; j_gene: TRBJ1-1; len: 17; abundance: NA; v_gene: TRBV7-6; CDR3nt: TGTGCCAGCAGCTTATCCCCGTGGGGGGACATGAACACTGAAGCTTTCTTT; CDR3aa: CASSLSPWGDMNTEAFF
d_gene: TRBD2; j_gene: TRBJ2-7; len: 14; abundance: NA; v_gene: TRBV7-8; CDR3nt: TGTGCCAGCAGCTTCAGCGGGGGGGCCTACGAGCAGTACTTC; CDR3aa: CASSFSGGAYEQYF
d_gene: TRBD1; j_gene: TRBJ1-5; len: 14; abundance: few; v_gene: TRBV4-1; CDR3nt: TGCGCCAGCAGCCAACGACAGGGGTATCAGCCCCAGCATTTT; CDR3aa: CASSQRQGYQPQHF
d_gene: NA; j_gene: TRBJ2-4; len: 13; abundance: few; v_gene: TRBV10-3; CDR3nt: TGTGCCATCAGTGAAAACAGGGACGGCATTCAGTACTTC; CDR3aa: CAISENRDGIQYF
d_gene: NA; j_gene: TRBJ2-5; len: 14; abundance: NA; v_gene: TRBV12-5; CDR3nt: TGTGCTAGTGGTGAGGACACCCTGAAAGAGACCCAGTACTTC; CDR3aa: CASGEDTLKETQYF
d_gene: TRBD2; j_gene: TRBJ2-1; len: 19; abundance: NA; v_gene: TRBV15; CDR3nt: TGTGCCACCAGCAGAGAGGGTACGAGCGGGAGGTACCCCTACAATGAGCAGTTCTTC; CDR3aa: CATSREGTSGRYPYNEQFF
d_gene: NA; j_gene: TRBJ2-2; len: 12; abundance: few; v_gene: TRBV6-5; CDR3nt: TGTGCCAGCTGGAATGCGGGCGGGGAGCTGTTTTTT; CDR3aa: CASWNAGGELFF
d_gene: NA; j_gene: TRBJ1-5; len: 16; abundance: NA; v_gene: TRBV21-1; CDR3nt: TGTGCCAGCAGCAAAGGATCAGGGACCAGCAATCAGCCCCAGCATTTT; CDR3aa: CASSKGSGTSNQPQHF
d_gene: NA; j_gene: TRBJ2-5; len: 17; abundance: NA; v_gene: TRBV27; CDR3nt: TGTGCCAGCAGTCCGCTGCAACTAGCAGCTAACCAAGAGACCCAGTACTTC; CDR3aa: CASSPLQLAANQETQYF
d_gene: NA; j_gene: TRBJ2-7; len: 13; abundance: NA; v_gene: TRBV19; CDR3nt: TGTGCCAGTAGTGTAATGAGGGGTTATGAGCAGTACTTC; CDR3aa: CASSVMRGYEQYF
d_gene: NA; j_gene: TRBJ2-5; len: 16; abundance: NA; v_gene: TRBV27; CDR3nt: TGTGCCAGCAGTCCCCGAGAAGGACACTGGGTAGAGACCCAGTACTTC; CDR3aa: CASSPREGHWVETQYF
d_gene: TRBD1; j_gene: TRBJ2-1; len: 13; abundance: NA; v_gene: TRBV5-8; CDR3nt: TGTGCCAGCAGCTTCGACAGGGGAGATGAGCAGTTCTTC; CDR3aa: CASSFDRGDEQFF
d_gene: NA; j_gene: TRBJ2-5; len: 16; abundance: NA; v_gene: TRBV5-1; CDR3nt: TGCGCCAGCAGCTTGGCTGGGGGCCACGGGGCCGAGACCCAGTACTTC; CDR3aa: CASSLAGGHGAETQYF
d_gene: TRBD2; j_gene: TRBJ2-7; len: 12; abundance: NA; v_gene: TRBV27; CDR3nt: TGTGCCAGCAGTTTACGGGGGGGAGTCCGGCACTTC; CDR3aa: CASSLRGGVRHF
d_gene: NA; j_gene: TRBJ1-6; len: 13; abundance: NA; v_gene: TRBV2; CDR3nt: TGTGCCAGCAGGCCAGTCTATAATTCACCCCTCCACTTT; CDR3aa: CASRPVYNSPLHF
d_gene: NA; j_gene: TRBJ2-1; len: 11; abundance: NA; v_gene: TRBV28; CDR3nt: TGTGCCAGCACCTCCCGGCGGGAGCAGTTCTTC; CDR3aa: CASTSRREQFF
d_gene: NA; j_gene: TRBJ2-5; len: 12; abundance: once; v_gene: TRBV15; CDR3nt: TGTGCCACCAGCAGAAAGAAAGAGACCCAGTACTTC; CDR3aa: CATSRKKETQYF
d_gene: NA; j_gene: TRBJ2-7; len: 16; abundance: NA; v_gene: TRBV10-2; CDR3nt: TGCGCCAGCAGTGAGTCAGGACTGCAATTTCCCTACGAGCAGTACTTC; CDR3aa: CASSESGLQFPYEQYF
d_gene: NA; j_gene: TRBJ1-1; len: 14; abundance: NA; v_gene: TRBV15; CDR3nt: TGTGCCACCAGCAAAGGGTTGGGGAACACTGAAGCTTTCTTT; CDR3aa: CATSKGLGNTEAFF
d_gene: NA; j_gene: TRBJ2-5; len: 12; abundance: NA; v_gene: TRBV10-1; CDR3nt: TGCGCCAGCAACCCGGTCCAAGAGACCCAGTACTTC; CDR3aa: CASNPVQETQYF
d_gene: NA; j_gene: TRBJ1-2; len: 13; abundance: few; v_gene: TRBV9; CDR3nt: TGTGCCAGCAGCCCCAGCCCGGCTTATGGCTACACCTTC; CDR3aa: CASSPSPAYGYTF
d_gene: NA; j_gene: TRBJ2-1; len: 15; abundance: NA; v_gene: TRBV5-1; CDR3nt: TGCGCCAGCAGTACACTTACTTACTCCTACAATGAGCAGTTCTTC; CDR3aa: CASSTLTYSYNEQFF
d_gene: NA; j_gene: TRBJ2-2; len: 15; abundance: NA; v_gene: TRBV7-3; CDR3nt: TGTGCCAGCAGCTTTTCGGCCAGGGAGACCGGGGAGCTGTTTTTT; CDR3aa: CASSFSARETGELFF
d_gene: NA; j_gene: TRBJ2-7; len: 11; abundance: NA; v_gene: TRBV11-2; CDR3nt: TGTGCCAGCAGCTCCCCCGGCGAGCAGTACTTC; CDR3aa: CASSSPGEQYF
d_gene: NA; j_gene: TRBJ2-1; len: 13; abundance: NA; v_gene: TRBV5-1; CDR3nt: TGCGCCAGCAGCTTGGCACGGGAGCCTGAGCAGTTCTTC; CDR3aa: CASSLAREPEQFF
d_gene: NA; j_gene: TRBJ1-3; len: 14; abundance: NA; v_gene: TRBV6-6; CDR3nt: TGTGCCAGCAGTTACCGGGGCGATGGAAACACCATATATTTT; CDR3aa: CASSYRGDGNTIYF
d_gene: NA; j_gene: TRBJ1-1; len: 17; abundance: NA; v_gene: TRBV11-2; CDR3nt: TGTGCCAGCAGCTTAGGGGGCTTGGGCCGAGTAAGCACTGAAGCTTTCTTT; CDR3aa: CASSLGGLGRVSTEAFF
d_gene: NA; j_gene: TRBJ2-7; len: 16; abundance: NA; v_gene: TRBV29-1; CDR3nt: TGCAGCGTTAAGGGCGGATGGCCAGCCCCTACCTACGAGCAGTACTTC; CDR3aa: CSVKGGWPAPTYEQYF
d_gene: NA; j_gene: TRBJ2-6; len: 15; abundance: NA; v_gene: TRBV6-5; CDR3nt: TGTGCCAGCAGTTCGGGACGGCTAAAGGCCAACGTCCTGACTTTC; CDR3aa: CASSSGRLKANVLTF
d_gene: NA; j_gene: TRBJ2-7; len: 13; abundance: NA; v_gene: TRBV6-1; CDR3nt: TGTGCCAGCAGTGAAGTCAGGGTTTACGAGCAGTACTTC; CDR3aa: CASSEVRVYEQYF
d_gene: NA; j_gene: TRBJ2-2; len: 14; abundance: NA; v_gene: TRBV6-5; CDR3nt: TGTGCCAGCAGTTACCTCAAGAACACCGGGGAGCTGTTTTTT; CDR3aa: CASSYLKNTGELFF
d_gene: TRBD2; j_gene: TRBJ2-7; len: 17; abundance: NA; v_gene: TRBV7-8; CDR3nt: TGTGCCAGCAGCATAGAGGGGCTAGCGGGAAGGACCTACGAGCAGTACTTC; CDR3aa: CASSIEGLAGRTYEQYF
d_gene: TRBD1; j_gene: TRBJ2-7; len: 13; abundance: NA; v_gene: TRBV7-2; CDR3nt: TGTGCCAGCAGCTTGGACAGGGAACTCGAGCAGTACTTC; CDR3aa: CASSLDRELEQYF
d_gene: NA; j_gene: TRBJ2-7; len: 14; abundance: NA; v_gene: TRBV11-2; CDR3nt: TGTGCCAGCAGCTTAGGACAGGCTATCTACGAGCAGTACTTC; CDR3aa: CASSLGQAIYEQYF
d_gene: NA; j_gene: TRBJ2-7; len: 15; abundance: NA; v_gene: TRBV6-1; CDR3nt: TGTGCCAGCAGTGAATTGGGGCAGGGCTCCTACGAGCAGTACTTC; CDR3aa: CASSELGQGSYEQYF
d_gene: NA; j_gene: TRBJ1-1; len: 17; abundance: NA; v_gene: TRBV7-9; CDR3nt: TGTGCCAGCAGCGCCCCTTGGTCGCGGCAACGCAACACTGAAGCTTTCTTT; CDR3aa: CASSAPWSRQRNTEAFF
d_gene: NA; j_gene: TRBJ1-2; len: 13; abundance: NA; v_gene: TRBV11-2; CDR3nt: TGTGCCAGCAGCTTAACGGAGGTGGAGGGCTACACCTTC; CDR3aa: CASSLTEVEGYTF
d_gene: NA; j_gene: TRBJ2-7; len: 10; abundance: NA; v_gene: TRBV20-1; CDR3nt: TGCAGTGGGGGGTCCTACGAGCAGTACTTC; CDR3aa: CSGGSYEQYF
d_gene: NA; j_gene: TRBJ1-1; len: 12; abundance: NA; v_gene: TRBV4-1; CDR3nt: TGCGCCAGCAGCCAGGGGGCTACTGAAGCTTTCTTT; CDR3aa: CASSQGATEAFF
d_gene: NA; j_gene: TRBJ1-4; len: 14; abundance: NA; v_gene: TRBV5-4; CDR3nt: TGTGCCAGCAGCTTACAAGCAACTAATGAAAAACTGTTTTTT; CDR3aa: CASSLQATNEKLFF
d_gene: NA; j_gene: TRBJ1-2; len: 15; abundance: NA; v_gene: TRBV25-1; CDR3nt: TGTGCCAGCAGCGGGGGAATTAACTTTTGGTATGGCTACACCTTC; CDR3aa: CASSGGINFWYGYTF
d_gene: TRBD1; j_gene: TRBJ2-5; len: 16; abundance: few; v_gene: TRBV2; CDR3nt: TGTGCCAGCGCCGACAGGGTAGAAGTGGGTCACGAGACCCAGTACTTC; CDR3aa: CASADRVEVGHETQYF
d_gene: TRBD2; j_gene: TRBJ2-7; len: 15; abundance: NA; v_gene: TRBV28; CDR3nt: TGTGCCAGCAGTTCCCCGGGACTAGTACGGTACGAGCAGTACTTC; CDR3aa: CASSSPGLVRYEQYF
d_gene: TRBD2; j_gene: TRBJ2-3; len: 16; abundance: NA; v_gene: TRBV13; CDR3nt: TGTGCCAGCAGCTTAGGGGGGAGGGCCCAAGCGAATACGCAGTATTTT; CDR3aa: CASSLGGRAQANTQYF
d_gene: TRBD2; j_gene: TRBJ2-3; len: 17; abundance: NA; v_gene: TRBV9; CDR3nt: TGTGCCAGCAGCTCCACCCCTAGCGGAACCCCAGGAGATACGCAGTATTTT; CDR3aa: CASSSTPSGTPGDTQYF
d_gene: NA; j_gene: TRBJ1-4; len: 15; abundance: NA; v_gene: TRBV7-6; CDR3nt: TGTGCCAGCAGCTTAGGGCCAGGGTTGGGTGAAAAACTGTTTTTT; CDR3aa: CASSLGPGLGEKLFF